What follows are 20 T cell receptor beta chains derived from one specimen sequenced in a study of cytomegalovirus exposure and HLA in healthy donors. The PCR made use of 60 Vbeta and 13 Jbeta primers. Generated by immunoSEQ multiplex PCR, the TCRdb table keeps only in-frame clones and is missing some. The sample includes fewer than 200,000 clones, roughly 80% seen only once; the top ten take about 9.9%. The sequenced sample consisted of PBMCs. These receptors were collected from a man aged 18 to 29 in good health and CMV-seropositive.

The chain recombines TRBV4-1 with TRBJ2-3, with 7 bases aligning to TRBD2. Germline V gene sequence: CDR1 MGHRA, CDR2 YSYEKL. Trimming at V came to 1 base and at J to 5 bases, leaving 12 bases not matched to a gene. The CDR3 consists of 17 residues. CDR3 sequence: CASSQGYRTSWKDTQYF. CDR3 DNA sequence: TGCGCCAGCAGCCAAGGATATAGGACTAGTTGGAAAGATACGCAGTATTTT.

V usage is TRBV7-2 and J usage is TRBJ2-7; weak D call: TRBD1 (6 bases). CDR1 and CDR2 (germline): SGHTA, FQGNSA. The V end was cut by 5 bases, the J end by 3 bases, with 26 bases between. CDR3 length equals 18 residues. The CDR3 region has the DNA TGTGCCAGCAGCGCCCCTCCTGAGTACAGGGCCAGGTTCTACGAGCAGTACTTC. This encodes CASSAPPEYRARFYEQYF.

The CDR3 DNA sequence: TGTGCCAGCAGTGGCCGGGACAGGGGGTCCTACGAGCAGTACTTC. Translated, it gives CASSGRDRGSYEQYF. The V call is TRBV25-1, the J call TRBJ2-5; the match to TRBD1 covers 11 bases. The DNA end favors TRBJ2-7, so the J call may be wrong. Germline lookup yields CDR1 MGHDK and CDR2 SYGVNS. The CDR3 totals 15 residues.

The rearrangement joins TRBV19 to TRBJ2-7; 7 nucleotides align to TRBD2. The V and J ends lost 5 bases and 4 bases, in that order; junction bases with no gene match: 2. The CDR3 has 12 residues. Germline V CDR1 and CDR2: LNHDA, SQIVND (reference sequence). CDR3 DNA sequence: TGTGCCAGTAGTTCAGCGGGATACGAGCAGTACTTC. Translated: CASSSAGYEQYF.

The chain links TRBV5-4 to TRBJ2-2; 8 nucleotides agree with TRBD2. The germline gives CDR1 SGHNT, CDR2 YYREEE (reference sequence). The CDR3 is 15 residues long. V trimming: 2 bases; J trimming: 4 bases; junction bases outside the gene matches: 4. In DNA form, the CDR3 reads TGTGCCAGCAGCTTCCCAGCGGGAGCCACCGGGGAGCTGTTTTTT. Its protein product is CASSFPAGATGELFF.

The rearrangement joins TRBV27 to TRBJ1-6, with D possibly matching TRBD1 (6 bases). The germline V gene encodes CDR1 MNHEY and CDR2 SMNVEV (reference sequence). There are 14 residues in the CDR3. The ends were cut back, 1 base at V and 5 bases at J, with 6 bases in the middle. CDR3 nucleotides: TGTGCCAGCAGTTTATGGACAGATAATTCACCCCTCCACTTT. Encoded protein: CASSLWTDNSPLHF.

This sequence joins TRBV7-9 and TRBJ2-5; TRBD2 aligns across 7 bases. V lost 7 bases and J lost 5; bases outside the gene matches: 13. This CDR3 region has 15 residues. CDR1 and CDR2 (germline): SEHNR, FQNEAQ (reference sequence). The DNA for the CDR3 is TGTGCCAGCACCCCACCGGGGGGAGGTCGCGAGACCCAGTACTTC. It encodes CASTPPGGGRETQYF. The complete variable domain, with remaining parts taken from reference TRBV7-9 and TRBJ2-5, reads DTGVSQNPRHKITKRGQNVTFRCDPISEHNRLYWYRQTLGQGPEFLTYFQNEAQLEKSRLLSDRFSAERPKGSFSTLEIQRTEQGDSAMYLCASTPPGGGRETQYFGPGTRLLVL.

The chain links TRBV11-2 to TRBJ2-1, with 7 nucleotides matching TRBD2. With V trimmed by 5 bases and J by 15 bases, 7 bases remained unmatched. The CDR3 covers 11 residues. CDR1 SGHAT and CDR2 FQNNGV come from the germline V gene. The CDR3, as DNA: TGTGCCAGCAGCCGGGGGGACTCCACGTTCTTC. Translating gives CASSRGDSTFF.

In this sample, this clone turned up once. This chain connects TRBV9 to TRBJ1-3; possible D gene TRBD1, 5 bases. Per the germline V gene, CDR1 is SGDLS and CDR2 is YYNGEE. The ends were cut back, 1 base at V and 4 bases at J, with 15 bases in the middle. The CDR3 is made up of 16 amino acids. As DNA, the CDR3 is TGTGCCAGCAGCGTATCCCCACAGGCCCTAGGAAACACCATATATTTT. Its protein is CASSVSPQALGNTIYF.

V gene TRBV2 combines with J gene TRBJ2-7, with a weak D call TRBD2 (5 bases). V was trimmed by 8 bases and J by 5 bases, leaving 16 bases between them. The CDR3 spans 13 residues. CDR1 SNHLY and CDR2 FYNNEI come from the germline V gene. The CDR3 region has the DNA TGTGCCAGCCGGGAAAAACTAATAGACGAGCAGTACTTC. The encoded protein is CASREKLIDEQYF.

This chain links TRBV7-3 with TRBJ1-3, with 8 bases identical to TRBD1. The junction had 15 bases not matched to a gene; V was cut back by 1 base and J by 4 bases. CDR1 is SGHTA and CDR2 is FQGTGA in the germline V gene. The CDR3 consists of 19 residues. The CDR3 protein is CASSLNPGQAVAGGNTIYF. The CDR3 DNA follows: TGTGCCAGCAGCTTAAACCCGGGACAGGCGGTTGCAGGAGGAAACACCATATATTTT.

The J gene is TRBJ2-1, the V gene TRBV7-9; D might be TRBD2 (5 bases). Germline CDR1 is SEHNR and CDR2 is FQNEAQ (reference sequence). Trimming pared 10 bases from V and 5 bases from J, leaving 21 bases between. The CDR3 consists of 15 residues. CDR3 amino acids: CAIPSSPRGNNEQFF. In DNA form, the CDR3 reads TGTGCCATCCCGTCAAGCCCCCGAGGGAACAATGAGCAGTTCTTC.

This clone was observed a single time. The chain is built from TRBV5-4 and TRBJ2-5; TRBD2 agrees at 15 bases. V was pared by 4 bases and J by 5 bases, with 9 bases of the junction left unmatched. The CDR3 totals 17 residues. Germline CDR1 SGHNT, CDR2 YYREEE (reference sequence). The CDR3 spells CASSPRTSGRVGETQYF. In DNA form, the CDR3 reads TGTGCCAGCAGCCCAAGGACTAGCGGGAGGGTTGGGGAGACCCAGTACTTC.

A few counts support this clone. The CDR3 here is CASSQGDRGFNEQFF. The CDR3 coding sequence is TGTGCCAGCAGCCAAGGGGACAGGGGTTTTAATGAGCAGTTCTTC. V usage is TRBV14 and J usage is TRBJ2-1; the match to TRBD1 covers 10 bases. This CDR3 region has 15 residues. V was clipped by 1 base and J by 7 bases; unmatched bases: 4. The V gene's germline CDR1 is SGHDN and CDR2 FVKESK.

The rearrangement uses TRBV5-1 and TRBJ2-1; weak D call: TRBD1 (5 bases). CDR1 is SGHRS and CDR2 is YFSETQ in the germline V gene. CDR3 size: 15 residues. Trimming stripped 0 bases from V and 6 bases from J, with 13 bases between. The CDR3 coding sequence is TGCGCCAGCAGCTTGGCCTCCTCCAGGGTCAATGAGCAGTTCTTC. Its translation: CASSLASSRVNEQFF.

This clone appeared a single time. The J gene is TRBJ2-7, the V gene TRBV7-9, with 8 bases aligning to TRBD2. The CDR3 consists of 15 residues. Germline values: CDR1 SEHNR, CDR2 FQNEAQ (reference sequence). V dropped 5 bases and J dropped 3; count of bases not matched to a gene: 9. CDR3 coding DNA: TGTGCCAGCAGCCGCGCCCGGGGGGGTGGCTACGAGCAGTACTTC. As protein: CASSRARGGGYEQYF.

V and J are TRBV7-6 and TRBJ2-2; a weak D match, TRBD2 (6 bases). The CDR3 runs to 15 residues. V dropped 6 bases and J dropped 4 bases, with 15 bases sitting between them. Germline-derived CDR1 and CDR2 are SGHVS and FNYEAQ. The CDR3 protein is CASRSGLPSTGELFF. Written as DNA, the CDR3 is TGTGCCAGCAGGTCGGGACTCCCCTCCACCGGGGAGCTGTTTTTT.

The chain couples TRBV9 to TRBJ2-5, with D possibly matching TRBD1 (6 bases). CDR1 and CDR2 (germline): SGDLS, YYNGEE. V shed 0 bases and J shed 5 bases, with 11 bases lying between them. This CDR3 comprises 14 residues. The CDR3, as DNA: TGTGCCAGCAGCGTAGCCCAGGGGCATGAGACCCAGTACTTC. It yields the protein CASSVAQGHETQYF.

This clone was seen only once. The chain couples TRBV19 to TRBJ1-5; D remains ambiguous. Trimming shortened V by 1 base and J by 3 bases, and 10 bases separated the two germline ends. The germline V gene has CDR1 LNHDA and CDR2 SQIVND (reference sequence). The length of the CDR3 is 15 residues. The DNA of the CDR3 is TGTGCCAGTAGTATAGGCGGCGAGTTCAATCAGCCCCAGCATTTT. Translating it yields CASSIGGEFNQPQHF. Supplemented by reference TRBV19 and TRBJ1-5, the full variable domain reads DGGITQSPKYLFRKEGQNVTLSCEQNLNHDAMYWYRQDPGQGLRLIYYSQIVNDFQKGDIAEGYSVSREKKESFPLTVTSAQKNPTAFYLCASSIGGEFNQPQHFGDGTRLSIL.

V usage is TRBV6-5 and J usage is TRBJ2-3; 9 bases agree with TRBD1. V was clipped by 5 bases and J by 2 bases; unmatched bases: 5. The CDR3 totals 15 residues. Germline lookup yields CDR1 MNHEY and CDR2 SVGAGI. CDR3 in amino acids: CASSNRGRDTDTQYF. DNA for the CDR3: TGTGCCAGCAGTAACAGGGGGCGGGACACAGATACGCAGTATTTT.